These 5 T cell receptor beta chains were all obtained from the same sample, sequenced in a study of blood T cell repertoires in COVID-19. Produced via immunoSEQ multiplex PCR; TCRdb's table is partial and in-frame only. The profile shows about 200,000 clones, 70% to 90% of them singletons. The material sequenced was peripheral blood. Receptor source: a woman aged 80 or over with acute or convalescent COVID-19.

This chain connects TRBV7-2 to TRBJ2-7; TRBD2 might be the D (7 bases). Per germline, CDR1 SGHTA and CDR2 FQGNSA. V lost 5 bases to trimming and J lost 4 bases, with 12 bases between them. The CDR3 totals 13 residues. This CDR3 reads CASSKGGRYEQYF. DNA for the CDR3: TGTGCCAGCAGCAAGGGGGGGCGGTACGAGCAGTACTTC. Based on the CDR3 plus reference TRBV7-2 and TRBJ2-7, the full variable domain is GAGVSQSPSNKVTEKGKDVELRCDPISGHTALYWYRQSLGQGLEFLIYFQGNSAPDKSGLPSDRFSAERTGGSVSTLTIQRTQQEDSAVYLCASSKGGRYEQYFGPGTRLTVT.

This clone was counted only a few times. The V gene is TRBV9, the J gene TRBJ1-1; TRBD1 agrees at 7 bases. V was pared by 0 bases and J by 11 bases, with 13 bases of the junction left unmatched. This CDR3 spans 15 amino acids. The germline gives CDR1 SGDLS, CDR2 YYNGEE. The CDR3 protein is CASSVATGTVPGAFF. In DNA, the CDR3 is TGTGCCAGCAGCGTAGCTACCGGGACAGTGCCTGGGGCTTTCTTT.

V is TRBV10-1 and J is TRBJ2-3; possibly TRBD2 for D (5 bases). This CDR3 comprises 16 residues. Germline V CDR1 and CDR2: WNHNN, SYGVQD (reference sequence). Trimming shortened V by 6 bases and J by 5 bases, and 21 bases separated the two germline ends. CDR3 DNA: TGCGCCAGCAGCGAGCTAGAACTCCTAGCAGTAGATACGCAGTATTTT. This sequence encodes CASSELELLAVDTQYF.

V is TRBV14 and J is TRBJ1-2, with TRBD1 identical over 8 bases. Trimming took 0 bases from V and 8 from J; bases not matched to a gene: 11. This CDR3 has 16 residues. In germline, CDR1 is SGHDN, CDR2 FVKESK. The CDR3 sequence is CASSQEPGGALVGYTF. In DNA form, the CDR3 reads TGTGCCAGCAGCCAAGAGCCAGGGGGCGCCCTGGTGGGCTACACCTTC.

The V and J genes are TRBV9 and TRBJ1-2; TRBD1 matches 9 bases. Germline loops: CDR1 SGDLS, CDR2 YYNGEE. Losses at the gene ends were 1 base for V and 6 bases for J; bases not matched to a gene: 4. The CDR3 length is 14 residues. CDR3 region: CASSVTTGGHGYTF. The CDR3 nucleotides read TGTGCCAGCAGCGTAACCACAGGGGGCCATGGCTACACCTTC.